The 31 T cell receptor beta chains given below trace back to one sample, sequenced in a study of T cell clonality in common variable immunodeficiency. Only in-frame clones appear in the TCRdb table, and some are missing; sequencing was by immunoSEQ multiplex PCR. The sample holds 40,000 to 60,000 clones, and no clone turns up only once. Material for sequencing was peripheral blood mononuclear cells. The receptors originated from a person aged 18 to 70 in good health.

This clone was counted a few times. From the germline J gene comes the end of the CDR3, since the read stops 3 residues before it. The rearrangement links TRBV6-1 to TRBJ2-7, with D possibly TRBD1 on 6 matching bases. Trimming took off 4 bases at V and 3 bases at J, with 13 bases between the two ends. Germline CDR1 reads MNHNS; CDR2 reads SASEGT. CDR3 length: 14 residues. Partial CDR3 DNA: TGTGCCAGCAGTGGACATCAGGGGAGCTACGAG. Translated, it gives CASSGHQGSYE. The CDR3 as a whole reads CASSGHQGSYEQYF.

In its sample, this clone was seen many times. The sequenced CDR3 bases are TGTGCCAGCAGCTTATCCAACCAAGAGACC. Amino acid sequence: CASSLSNQET. The full CDR3 protein is CASSLSNQETQYF. The chain uses TRBV11-3 and TRBJ2-5; D gene ambiguous. The read halts 3 residues ahead of the CDR3 end, with the missing end drawn from the germline J gene. The germline V gene has CDR1 SGHNT and CDR2 YENEEA. The V end was cut by 2 bases, the J end by 0 bases, with 4 bases between. CDR3 length equals 13 residues.

This clone was counted at least ten times. The CDR3 is CASSFGRTGAETQYF. CDR3 DNA (partial): TGTGCCAGCAGCTTCGGGCGGACAGGCGCCGAGACC. The rearrangement uses TRBV13 and TRBJ2-5; TRBD1 agrees at 7 bases. The CDR3 end lies 3 residues beyond the end of the read and is filled in from the germline J gene. In germline, CDR1 is PRHDT, CDR2 FYEKMQ (reference sequence). This CDR3 is 15 amino acids long. V lost 3 bases, J lost 5 bases, and 9 bases stayed unmatched. Full variable domain (missing parts from reference TRBV13 and TRBJ2-5): AAGVIQSPRHLIKEKRETATLKCYPIPRHDTVYWYQQGPGQDPQFLISFYEKMQSDKGSIPDRFSAQQFSDYHSELNMSSLELGDSALYFCASSFGRTGAETQYFGPGTRLLVL.

About this clone: The sequence runs out 3 residues before the end of the CDR3; the remainder is reconstructed from the germline J gene. This chain connects TRBV10-2 to TRBJ2-2; D gene uncertain. V was pared by 8 bases and J by 4 bases, with 8 bases between. Germline V gene lookup returns CDR1 WSHSY and CDR2 SAAADI. The CDR3 covers 12 residues. This CDR3 reads CASLFVTGELFF. The CDR3 bases that were read are TGCGCCAGCCTTTTTGTCACCGGGGAG.

This clone was observed many times. The read terminates 3 residues ahead of where the CDR3 ends, so the germline J gene completes it. This chain uses TRBV19 with TRBJ2-3; 9 nucleotides agree with TRBD2. This CDR3 is 16 amino acids long. V was pared by 5 bases and J by 7 bases, with 13 bases of the junction left unmatched. CDR1 LNHDA and CDR2 SQIVND come from the germline V gene (reference sequence). CDR3 DNA, as far as it was read: TGTGCCAGTAGTCCCCGCGGAGCGGGAGGTGGATATACG. Protein sequence: CASSPRGAGGGYT. The CDR3 as a whole reads CASSPRGAGGGYTQYF.

This clone was picked up many times. The read terminates 3 residues before the CDR3 end, so the remaining end is supplied by the germline J gene. V usage is TRBV9 and J usage is TRBJ1-3; weak D call: TRBD1 (6 bases). V lost 6 bases and J 3 bases, leaving 16 bases between the germline ends. The CDR3 covers 15 residues. The germline V gene has CDR1 SGDLS and CDR2 YYNGEE. CDR3 sequence reads: CASTTTPDSGNTIYF. The CDR3 bases that were read are TGTGCCAGCACCACAACACCGGACAGTGGAAACACC.

This clone was detected many times. The DNA read from the CDR3 is TGCGCCAGCAGCGCATTATTACAGGGGTTGGGGAATTCACCC. Encoded protein: CASSALLQGLGNSP. The CDR3 reads in full as CASSALLQGLGNSPLHF. This sequence joins TRBV5-1 and TRBJ1-6; 7 bases are a match to TRBD1. The CDR3 end is not reached by the read, which stops 3 residues before it; the germline J gene fills it in. This CDR3 has 17 residues. Trimming removed 4 bases from V and 7 bases from J; junction bases left unmatched: 14. CDR1 is SGHRS and CDR2 is YFSETQ in the germline V gene.

This clone was counted between two and nine times. The read ends 3 residues before the CDR3 terminus; that terminus is restored from the germline J gene. V and J are TRBV18 and TRBJ2-3, with a possible D match to TRBD1 (8 bases). Germline V gene data show CDR1 as KGHSH and CDR2 as LQKENI. This CDR3 contains 16 residues. Incomplete CDR3 DNA: TGTGCCAGCTCACCAAACAGGGGGGGATTCCAAGAGACG. Translated, it gives CASSPNRGGFQET. The full CDR3 protein is CASSPNRGGFQETQYF.

This clone was counted between two and nine times. The read ends 3 residues shy of where the CDR3 ends; the end is completed using the germline J gene. V gene TRBV14 combines with J gene TRBJ2-5; tentatively, D is TRBD1 (6 bases). Germline V gene sequence: CDR1 SGHDN, CDR2 FVKESK. This CDR3 region has 14 residues. Trimming stripped 5 bases from V and 1 base from J, with 11 bases between. The CDR3 region is CASSEGTSQETQYF. The DNA read from the CDR3 is TGTGCCAGCAGCGAAGGGACATCCCAAGAGACC.

In this sample, this clone turned up many times. One end of the junction is discordant with germline, which a read error may explain. The CDR3 end is not reached by the read, which stops 3 residues before it; the germline J gene fills it in. V gene TRBV4-2 combines with J gene TRBJ2-7; 7 bases are a match to TRBD1. Germline V lookup: CDR1 LGHNA, CDR2 YNFKEQ. The CDR3 spans 16 residues. The DNA read from the CDR3 is TGCGCCAGCAGCCAAGATCTAGGGTCAGGGGGATACGAG. It specifies CASSQDLGSGGYE. The whole CDR3 is CASSQDLGSGGYEQYF.

This clone was counted ten times or more. The CDR3 end falls 3 residues outside the read, so it is completed with the germline J gene. The J gene is TRBJ2-3, the V gene TRBV20-1, with TRBD2 identical over 12 bases. The junction had 8 bases not matched to a gene; V was cut back by 3 bases and J by 4 bases. The CDR3 sequence is 16 residues long. Germline CDR1 is DFQATT and CDR2 is SNEGSKA (reference sequence). This CDR3 reads CSASVTSGSPPDTQYF. The covered CDR3 bases are TGCAGTGCTAGTGTGACTAGCGGGAGTCCCCCAGATACG.

This clone has ten or more counts. Read data end 3 residues before the CDR3 end; the end is taken from the germline J gene. V and J are TRBV19 and TRBJ1-2, with D possibly matching TRBD1 (5 bases). The V gene lost 7 bases and the J gene lost 7 bases, with 16 bases spanning the gap. CDR1 and CDR2 from the germline V gene are LNHDA and SQIVND (reference sequence). This CDR3 region has 13 residues. CDR3 sequence reads: CASIIPEGRGYTF. The sequenced part of the CDR3 DNA is TGTGCCAGTATAATTCCGGAGGGGCGTGGC.

The sample holds a few counts of this clone. This clone may be a read error of a much larger clone one base away. The sequence runs out 3 residues before the end of the CDR3; the remainder is reconstructed from the germline J gene. The V call is TRBV19, the J call TRBJ2-3; TRBD1 is a possible D gene (6 bases). The CDR3 is made up of 12 amino acids. In germline, CDR1 is LNHDA, CDR2 SQIVND (reference sequence). The CDR3 is CASSQGSQPQYF. CDR3 DNA (partial): TGTGCCAGTAGCCAGGGGTCTCAGCCG. Supplemented by reference TRBV19 and TRBJ2-3, the full variable domain reads DGGITQSPKYLFRKEGQNVTLSCEQNLNHDAMYWYRQDPGQGLRLIYYSQIVNDFQKGDIAEGYSVSREKKESFPLTVTSAQKNPTAFYLCASSQGSQPQYFGPGTRLTVL.

This clone was seen more than once but under ten times. CDR3 in amino acids: CASSITGPDTYTF. The CDR3 bases that were read are TGTGCCAGTAGTATAACAGGGCCAGATACC. The chain carries TRBV19 and TRBJ1-2; weak D call: TRBD1 (6 bases). The read terminates 3 residues before the CDR3 end, so the remaining end is supplied by the germline J gene. The CDR3 contains 13 residues. Germline V gene lookup returns CDR1 LNHDA and CDR2 SQIVND (reference sequence).

The table lists this clone with many counts. The DNA ends 3 residues before the CDR3 does, and the rest of the CDR3 is filled in from the germline J gene. V and J are TRBV23-1 and TRBJ1-5, with D possibly matching TRBD1 (6 bases). TRBV23-1 is assigned to the ORF class and has an uncertain function. V dropped 0 bases and J dropped 2 bases, with 11 bases sitting between them. There are 16 residues in the CDR3. The sequenced CDR3 bases are TGCGCCAGCAGTCAATCGTTCCGGACAGGCAATCAGCCC. It specifies CASSQSFRTGNQP. The whole CDR3 is CASSQSFRTGNQPQHF.

There are many counts of this clone. Read data end 3 residues before the CDR3 end; the end is taken from the germline J gene. The chain carries TRBV6-2 or TRBV6-3 and TRBJ2-3, with D tentatively TRBD1 or TRBD2 (5 bases each). Germline CDR1 is MNHEY and CDR2 is SVGEGT. Trimming removed 5 bases from V and 5 bases from J, with 8 bases in between. This CDR3 contains 12 residues. CDR3 DNA, as far as it was read: TGTGCCAGCAGTGAGAGGGGAGATACG. As protein: CASSERGDT. Given in full, the CDR3 is CASSERGDTQYF.

The sample holds many counts of this clone. The read is 3 residues too short to cover the CDR3 end, so that end is filled in from the germline J gene. This sequence joins TRBV2 and TRBJ2-1, with D perhaps TRBD2 (6 bases). Per the germline V gene, CDR1 is SNHLY and CDR2 is FYNNEI. This CDR3 spans 15 amino acids. Trimming shortened V by 7 bases and J by 5 bases, and 18 bases separated the two germline ends. The CDR3 loop is CASKQDRLGDNEQFF. CDR3 DNA (partial): TGTGCCAGCAAGCAGGATAGACTAGGAGACAATGAG.

This clone was counted many times. The read stops 3 residues short of the end of the CDR3; the missing end is completed from the germline J gene. V and J are TRBV20-1 and TRBJ1-5, with 8 bases matching TRBD1. The length of the CDR3 is 13 residues. CDR1 DFQATT and CDR2 SNEGSKA come from the germline V gene (reference sequence). J gave up 4 bases and V 1 base, and 0 bases lay outside the gene matches. The CDR3 region is CSARGQGNQPQHF. CDR3 DNA, as far as it was read: TGCAGTGCTAGAGGACAGGGGAATCAGCCC.

This clone was observed many times. Read data end 3 residues before the CDR3 end; the end is taken from the germline J gene. The chain couples TRBV30 to TRBJ1-1; D not certain. The CDR3 is 15 amino acids. CDR1 is GTSNPN and CDR2 is SVGIG in the germline V gene (reference sequence). V was clipped by 4 bases and J by 2 bases, with 17 bases between them. The part of the CDR3 DNA that was read is TGTGCCTGGATTCCTAGGCGGATAACAAACACTGAA. Translation: CAWIPRRITNTE. The whole CDR3 protein reads CAWIPRRITNTEAFF.

This clone was recorded many times. The CDR3 end lies 3 residues beyond the end of the read and is filled in from the germline J gene. J is TRBJ2-1 and V is TRBV18; the match to TRBD1 covers 9 bases. The germline V gene encodes CDR1 KGHSH and CDR2 LQKENI. This CDR3 region has 18 residues. After removal of 4 bases from V and 7 bases from J, the junction contained 17 bases not matched to a gene. The sequenced CDR3 bases are TGTGCCAGCTCACGAGACGTACAGGGGGCAGGTTCGATAAATGAG. It is translated as CASSRDVQGAGSINE. The entire CDR3 protein is CASSRDVQGAGSINEQFF.

This clone came up many times. The read gets to within 3 residues of the CDR3 end, and the germline J gene fills in the rest. The rearrangement joins TRBV11-2 to TRBJ2-5; 9 bases line up with TRBD2. This CDR3 region has 14 residues. Germline V lookup: CDR1 SGHAT, CDR2 FQNNGV. V shed 6 bases, J shed 5 bases, and the junction held 7 bases outside the gene matches. The CDR3 protein is CASRQQRGDETQYF. Incomplete CDR3 DNA: TGTGCCAGCAGACAACAGCGGGGGGATGAGACC.

This clone has at least ten counts. The read ends 3 residues early relative to the CDR3; the germline J gene fills the gap. The chain joins TRBV9 to TRBJ1-5; 9 positions agree with TRBD1. V was clipped by 5 bases and J by 7 bases; unmatched bases: 10. Germline V gene lookup returns CDR1 SGDLS and CDR2 YYNGEE. The CDR3 has 15 residues. The covered CDR3 bases are TGTGCCAGCAGTGCGGCCGGGACAGGGTACCAGCCC. It translates to CASSAAGTGYQP. The whole CDR3 sequence is CASSAAGTGYQPQHF.

This clone was recorded many times. The CDR3 end falls 3 residues outside the read, so it is completed with the germline J gene. This chain joins TRBV19 and TRBJ2-7; 8 positions agree with TRBD1. CDR1 LNHDA and CDR2 SQIVND come from the germline V gene (reference sequence). The CDR3 spans 15 residues. Germline trimming cut 3 bases from V and 5 bases from J; bases unmatched to any gene: 9. This chain's CDR3 is CASSIRTGQGHEQYF. CDR3 DNA (partial): TGTGCCAGTAGTATCCGGACAGGACAGGGCCACGAG.

The table lists this clone with many counts. The observed sequence ends 3 residues before the CDR3 terminus, with the missing tail filled in from the germline J gene. The chain joins TRBV7-3 to TRBJ2-2; 8 nucleotides agree with TRBD1. The ends lost 6 bases at V and 2 bases at J; junction bases unmatched: 2. Germline V gives CDR1 SGHTA, CDR2 FQGTGA. The CDR3 length is 14 residues. CDR3 sequence reads: CASRTGANTGELFF. CDR3 DNA (partial): TGTGCCAGCAGGACAGGGGCCAACACCGGGGAG.

CDR3 DNA (partial): TGTGCCAGCTCCCGACAGGGGTCGAGCTCTGGAAACACC. It encodes CASSRQGSSSGNT. The CDR3 in its entirety is CASSRQGSSSGNTIYF. The chain combines TRBV18 with TRBJ1-3, with 8 bases that match TRBD1. The sequenced fragment ends 3 residues before the CDR3 boundary, so the rest is inferred from the germline J gene. This CDR3 has 16 amino acids. The ends lost 6 bases at V and 0 bases at J; junction bases unmatched: 7. The germline CDR1 and CDR2 sequences are KGHSH and LQKENI.

This clone was seen ten or more times. CDR3 protein: CASSFGRGETQYF. The covered CDR3 bases are TGTGCCAGCAGCTTCGGACGCGGGGAGACC. The rearrangement uses TRBV7-2 and TRBJ2-5; D may be TRBD2 (5 bases). The CDR3 extends 3 residues past the end of the read, so its final part is completed from the germline J gene. Germline CDR1 reads SGHTA; CDR2 reads FQGNSA. V was trimmed by 3 bases and J by 5 bases, leaving 10 bases between them. This CDR3 is built from 13 residues.

This clone was counted many times. The read finishes 3 residues shy of the CDR3 end, and the germline J gene is used to complete it. The rearrangement joins TRBV20-1 to TRBJ1-2; D perhaps matches TRBD1 (6 bases). Germline values: CDR1 DFQATT, CDR2 SNEGSKA (reference sequence). The CDR3 is 14 residues long. V lost 5 bases and J lost 7, with 20 bases in between. The CDR3: CSAEGRTAFAGYTF. The CDR3 DNA, read in part, is TGCAGTGCTGAAGGGAGGACAGCTTTTGCTGGC.

There are many counts of this clone. The read finishes 3 residues shy of the CDR3 end, and the germline J gene is used to complete it. The chain has TRBV5-1 and TRBJ1-2; tentative D call: TRBD1 (5 bases). Germline loops: CDR1 SGHRS, CDR2 YFSETQ. V was shortened by 3 bases and J by 7 bases, with 16 bases between the two germline ends. CDR3 length: 14 residues. CDR3 DNA (partial): TGCGCCAGCAGCTCTCCAGGGTCCAGTCGTGGC. Translating it yields CASSSPGSSRG. The entire CDR3 reads CASSSPGSSRGYTF.

This clone was detected a few times. The DNA ends 3 residues before the CDR3 does, and the rest of the CDR3 is filled in from the germline J gene. The J gene is TRBJ1-1, the V gene TRBV18; 11 bases align to TRBD1. V lost 5 bases and J lost 7; bases outside the gene matches: 3. CDR1 and CDR2 from the germline V gene are KGHSH and LQKENI. The CDR3 sequence is 13 residues long. The sequenced CDR3 bases are TGTGCCAGCTCAGCGGGACAGGGGGTTGAA. It is translated as CASSAGQGVE. The full-length CDR3 reads as CASSAGQGVEAFF.

Points on this clone: Read sequence stops 3 residues before the CDR3 end, and the germline J gene provides the missing end. The chain combines TRBV10-2 with TRBJ1-3; D is uncertain. V was clipped by 2 bases and J by 0 bases, with 5 bases between them. The CDR3 is made up of 14 amino acids. Germline V gene lookup returns CDR1 WSHSY and CDR2 SAAADI. The sequenced CDR3 bases are TGCGCCAGCAGTGAGCGGTCCTCTGGAAACACC. It yields the protein CASSERSSGNT. The entire CDR3 sequence reads CASSERSSGNTIYF.

As concerns this clone: The read is 3 residues too short to cover the CDR3 end, so that end is filled in from the germline J gene. The rearrangement joins TRBV6-1 to TRBJ1-1; D uncertain. The V end was cut by 4 bases, the J end by 5 bases, with 11 bases between. The germline V gene encodes CDR1 MNHNS and CDR2 SASEGT. The length of the CDR3 is 13 residues. The sequenced part of the CDR3 DNA is TGTGCCAGCAGTGTCGAGATAGTGACTGAA. This gives the protein CASSVEIVTE. The complete CDR3 reads CASSVEIVTEAFF.